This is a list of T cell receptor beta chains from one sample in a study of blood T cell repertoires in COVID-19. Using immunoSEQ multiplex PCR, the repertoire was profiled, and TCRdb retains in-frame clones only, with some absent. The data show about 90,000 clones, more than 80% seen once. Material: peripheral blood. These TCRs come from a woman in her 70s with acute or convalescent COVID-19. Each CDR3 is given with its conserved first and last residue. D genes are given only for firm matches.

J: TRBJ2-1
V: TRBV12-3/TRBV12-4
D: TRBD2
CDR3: CASSLSGRNEQFF
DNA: TGTGCCAGCAGTCTAAGCGGGAGGAATGAGCAGTTCTTC

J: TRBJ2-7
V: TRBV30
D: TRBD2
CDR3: CAWSFPGRREYREQYF
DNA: TGTGCCTGGAGCTTTCCGGGACGGCGGGAGTACCGAGAGCAGTACTTC

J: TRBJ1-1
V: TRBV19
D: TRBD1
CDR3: CASSFSGQGNTEAFF
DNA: TGTGCCAGTAGTTTCTCGGGACAGGGGAACACTGAAGCTTTCTTT

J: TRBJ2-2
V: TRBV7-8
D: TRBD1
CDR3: CASSLRQGLTGELFF
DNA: TGTGCCAGCAGCTTGAGACAGGGTCTCACCGGGGAGCTGTTTTTT

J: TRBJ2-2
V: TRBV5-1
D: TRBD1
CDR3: CASSLPGGGPGTGELFF
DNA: TGCGCCAGCAGCTTGCCAGGGGGTGGCCCGGGCACCGGGGAGCTGTTTTTT

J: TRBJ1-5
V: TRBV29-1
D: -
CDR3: CSVAPGGSNQPQHF
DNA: TGCAGCGTAGCCCCGGGGGGCAGCAATCAGCCCCAGCATTTT

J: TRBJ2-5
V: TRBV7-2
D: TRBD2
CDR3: CASREAGQNIMQETQYF
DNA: TGTGCCAGCAGGGAAGCGGGGCAGAATATCATGCAAGAGACCCAGTACTTC

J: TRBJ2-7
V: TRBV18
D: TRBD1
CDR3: CASSPRPGGGIYEQYF
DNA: TGTGCCAGCTCACCAAGACCAGGGGGTGGTATTTACGAGCAGTACTTC

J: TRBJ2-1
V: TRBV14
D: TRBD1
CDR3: CASSQGQGTYNEQFF
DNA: TGTGCCAGCAGCCAAGGACAGGGAACCTACAATGAGCAGTTCTTC

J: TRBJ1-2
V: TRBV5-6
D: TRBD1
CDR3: CASRGQGFNYGYTF
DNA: TGTGCCAGCAGAGGACAGGGGTTTAACTATGGCTACACCTTC

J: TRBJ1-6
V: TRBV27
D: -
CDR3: CASSLVRVDSPLHF
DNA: TGTGCCAGCAGTTTGGTCAGGGTGGACTCACCCCTCCACTTT

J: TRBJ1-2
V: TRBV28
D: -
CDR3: CASSLLISRDGYTF
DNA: TGTGCCAGCAGTCTCCTCATATCACGGGATGGCTACACCTTC

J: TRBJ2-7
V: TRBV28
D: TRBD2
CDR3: CASRREQGGLAGLYEQYF
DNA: TGTGCCAGCAGGAGGGAACAGGGCGGACTAGCGGGACTATACGAGCAGTACTTC

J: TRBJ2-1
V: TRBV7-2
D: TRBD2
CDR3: CASSLARGLGGRYGEQFF
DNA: TGTGCCAGCAGCTTAGCCCGTGGGTTGGGCGGGAGGTATGGTGAGCAGTTCTTC

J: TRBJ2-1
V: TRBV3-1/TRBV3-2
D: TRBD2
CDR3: CASSRGTSKIYNEQFF
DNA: TGTGCCAGCAGCCGCGGGACTAGTAAGATCTACAATGAGCAGTTCTTC

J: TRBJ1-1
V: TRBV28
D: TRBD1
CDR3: CASSLPGQTRGAFF
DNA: TGTGCCAGCAGTCTCCCGGGACAGACAAGAGGGGCTTTCTTT